This T cell receptor beta chain was observed in a study of circulating CD8 cells and anti-PD-1 response in melanoma. Study-wide context: Non-responders showed stable or progressive disease; responders showed complete or partial response.

Study outcomes and limitations: Expanded sorted subsets were checked for tumor reactivity using peptides. Subset repertoires were largely private at M1, with under 7.5% shared.

Judged by abundance, this clonotype is large. No antigen is known for it. Four subsets defined by PD-1 and/or TIGIT were sorted from live CD3+CD8+TCRalphabeta+ cells. CDR3 length equals 16 residues. Per the germline V gene, CDR1 is MNHNS and CDR2 is SASEGT. V was cut by 4 bases and J by 0 bases, with 13 bases left in between. Each library started from approximately 15 ng of total RNA using the QIAseq Immune Repertoire TCR panel. TCRdb called the reads again in MiXCR, with one record for every CDR3 protein. The profile shows around 800 distinct CDR3 sequences, about 7% of them singletons. The chain employs TRBV6-1 and TRBJ2-1, with a possible D match to TRBD1 (6 bases). The sample consisted of CD8+ T cells from PBMCs, taken at baseline or after one month of anti-PD-1 therapy (not recorded which). The origin of this receptor is a human donor with melanoma. Here the CDR3 DNA reads TGTGCCAGCAGTGTGGGACACCGAGGCTCCTACAATGAGCAGTTCTTC. Residues: CASSVGHRGSYNEQFF.